The clone carrying this TCR beta chain was seen ten or more times. Its target is not known. This sample was taken from a study of CD8 T cells in ankylosing spondylitis. Study-level points and caveats: Disease-linked clones, CD8+, were relatively rare in peripheral blood. According to the report, clones linked to the disease were significantly enriched in matched synovial fluid samples taken from ankylosing spondylitis patients. Seemingly characteristic of ankylosing spondylitis blood was a TCR beta motif consisting of eight highly homologous variants.

Unmatched junction bases numbered 9, after V lost 6 bases and J lost 8 bases. The CDR3 covers 14 residues. Via MiXCR, TCRdb re-called the 5' RACE reads, giving one row per CDR3 protein. Among about 36,000 distinct CDR3 sequences, 6% were seen once, and the ten largest hold less than 15%. Material for sequencing was blood, either unsorted or a sorted T cell fraction (not recorded which). The rearrangement joins TRBV12-3 or TRBV12-4 to TRBJ2-4; 8 positions agree with TRBD1. The sequence was obtained from a male donor with ankylosing spondylitis or in good health (not recorded which). The CDR3 nucleotides read TGTGCCAGCAGACCCCGGGACAGGTATTACATTCAGTACTTC. Translated, it gives CASRPRDRYYIQYF.